The 25 T cell receptor beta chains in this list originate from one sample, sequenced in a study of cytomegalovirus exposure and HLA in healthy donors. The PCR was carried out with 60 Vbeta primers and 13 Jbeta primers. The method was immunoSEQ multiplex PCR; TCRdb's version includes in-frame clones alone and lacks a portion of them. The sample data list tens of thousands of clones. The source material was PBMCs. These TCRs come from a woman between 40 and 55 years old in good health and CMV-seronegative.

The rearrangement uses TRBV19 and TRBJ2-6; 7 bases match TRBD1. There are 14 residues in the CDR3. J gave up 7 bases and V 5 bases, and 5 bases lay outside the gene matches. From germline, CDR1 is LNHDA and CDR2 SQIVND (reference sequence). DNA for the CDR3: TGTGCCAGTAGTCGAGGGGGCTTAGCCAACGTCCTGACTTTC. Encoded protein: CASSRGGLANVLTF.

CDR3 protein: CAWTYTGTDDGYTF. In DNA, the CDR3 is TGTGCCTGGACCTATACTGGGACAGATGATGGCTACACCTTC. The gene calls are TRBV30 and TRBJ1-2; 7 bases match TRBD1. Germline CDR1 GTSNPN, CDR2 SVGIG (reference sequence). CDR3 length: 14 residues. The V and J ends lost 4 bases and 6 bases, in that order; junction bases with no gene match: 11.

Written as DNA, the CDR3 is TGTGCCAGTAGTATCAAGGGAGGTAACACCGGGGAGCTGTTTTTT. Translation: CASSIKGGNTGELFF. The chain employs TRBV19 and TRBJ2-2; the D gene is possibly TRBD2 (6 bases). This CDR3 is built from 15 residues. Germline CDR1 LNHDA, CDR2 SQIVND (reference sequence). Trimming left V 3 bases short and J 2 bases short, with 10 bases between.

V gene TRBV30 combines with J gene TRBJ2-3; 10 nucleotides match TRBD2. J was trimmed by 0 bases and V by 3 bases; bases with no gene match: 12. Germline V gene lookup returns CDR1 GTSNPN and CDR2 SVGIG (reference sequence). The CDR3 is 18 amino acids. The chain's CDR3 is CAWSPSIKLAGSTDTQYF. The CDR3, as DNA: TGTGCCTGGAGCCCATCGATTAAACTAGCGGGGAGCACAGATACGCAGTATTTT.

The V and J genes are TRBV5-8 and TRBJ2-7; D might be TRBD2 (6 bases). CDR3 size: 13 residues. The ends were cut back, 4 bases at V and 3 bases at J, with 11 bases in the middle. Per germline, CDR1 SGHTS and CDR2 YDEGEE. The CDR3 protein is CASSLGSLYEQYF. CDR3 in DNA: TGTGCCAGCAGCCTCGGGAGCCTCTACGAGCAGTACTTC.

J is TRBJ2-5 and V is TRBV13, with D possibly TRBD2 on 6 matching bases. V gave up 4 bases and J gave up 5 bases, with 14 bases separating them. The CDR3 consists of 14 residues. Germline-derived CDR1 and CDR2 are PRHDT and FYEKMQ (reference sequence). CDR3 residues: CASSSERAGETQYF. The CDR3 DNA follows: TGTGCCAGCAGCTCGGAAAGGGCGGGGGAGACCCAGTACTTC.

V usage is TRBV4-3 and J usage is TRBJ2-3; 9 nucleotides agree with TRBD2. This CDR3 has 18 amino acids. With 0 bases clipped from V and 3 bases from J, the junction kept 10 bases outside the gene matches. CDR1 is LGHNA and CDR2 is YSLEER in the germline V gene. CDR3 coding DNA: TGCGCCAGCAGCCAAGAGGGGGACGCGGGAGGGTGGACAGATACGCAGTATTTT. Translated, it gives CASSQEGDAGGWTDTQYF.

V is TRBV27 and J is TRBJ1-5, with TRBD1 matching over 8 bases. Germline V lookup: CDR1 MNHEY, CDR2 SMNVEV (reference sequence). CDR3 length: 16 amino acids. J gave up 3 bases and V 7 bases, and 11 bases lay outside the gene matches. CDR3 nucleotides: TGTGCCAGCAAGGGGCTCGGTCAGGGGGCCAATCAGCCCCAGCATTTT. Translation: CASKGLGQGANQPQHF.

The J gene is TRBJ2-7, the V gene TRBV28, with TRBD1 identical over 8 bases. Germline V gives CDR1 MDHEN, CDR2 SYDVKM. CDR3 length: 15 residues. Unmatched junction bases numbered 6, after V lost 5 bases and J lost 0 bases. CDR3 sequence reads: CASSTGTGPSYEQYF. CDR3 bases: TGTGCCAGCAGTACCGGGACAGGACCCTCCTACGAGCAGTACTTC. Full variable domain (rest looked up from reference TRBV28 and TRBJ2-7): DVKVTQSSRYLVKRTGEKVFLECVQDMDHENMFWYRQDPGLGLRLIYFSYDVKMKEKGDIPEGYSVSREKKERFSLILESASTNQTSMYLCASSTGTGPSYEQYFGPGTRLTVT.

CDR3 in DNA: TGTGCCAGCAGGTTAGGGGACAATGCCTACGAGCAGTACTTC. It specifies CASRLGDNAYEQYF. The chain recombines TRBV5-4 with TRBJ2-7, with D possibly matching TRBD1 (6 bases). Germline CDR1 reads SGHNT; CDR2 reads YYREEE (reference sequence). V lost 5 bases to trimming and J lost 2 bases, with 14 bases between them. This CDR3 has 14 residues.

This CDR3 reads CASSPILAGGPDEQFF. The CDR3 region has the DNA TGTGCCAGCAGTCCAATACTAGCGGGAGGGCCAGATGAGCAGTTCTTC. The chain carries TRBV27 and TRBJ2-1; 13 bases map to TRBD2. After removal of 5 bases from V and 8 bases from J, the junction contained 9 bases not matched to a gene. The CDR3 length is 16 residues. Germline CDR1 reads MNHEY; CDR2 reads SMNVEV (reference sequence).

The genes are TRBV5-1 and TRBJ2-7; a possible D gene is TRBD1 (6 bases). The CDR3 totals 12 residues. Per the germline V gene, CDR1 is SGHRS and CDR2 is YFSETQ. Deletions cut 7 bases from V and 3 bases from J, with 11 bases between. CDR3 loop: CASQADSYEQYF. The CDR3 DNA reads TGCGCCAGCCAGGCGGACAGCTACGAGCAGTACTTC.

This chain connects TRBV28 to TRBJ2-4, with D tentatively TRBD1 (5 bases). Per the germline V gene, CDR1 is MDHEN and CDR2 is SYDVKM. The CDR3 loop spans 16 amino acids. Trimming took 11 bases from V and 0 from J, leaving 20 bases between them. The CDR3 DNA follows: TGTGCCGGAACCGGCGGCCAGGGCGCAGCCAAAAACATTCAGTACTTC. This codes for CAGTGGQGAAKNIQYF.

The V call is TRBV4-3, the J call TRBJ1-5; D unclear. Germline CDR1 is LGHNA and CDR2 is YSLEER. V lost 0 bases and J 7 bases, leaving 13 bases between the germline ends. The CDR3 consists of 15 residues. The CDR3 sequence: CASSQDRTLGQPQHF. The DNA of the CDR3 is TGCGCCAGCAGCCAAGATCGCACGCTCGGGCAGCCCCAGCATTTT.

The J gene is TRBJ2-7, the V gene TRBV11-2; 9 nucleotides match TRBD1. The germline gives CDR1 SGHAT, CDR2 FQNNGV. V lost 4 bases, J lost 6 bases, and 7 bases stayed unmatched. The CDR3 has 14 amino acids. CDR3: CASSSIQGAGEQYF. CDR3 nucleotides: TGTGCCAGCAGCTCCATACAGGGGGCGGGCGAGCAGTACTTC.

The V gene is TRBV6-5, the J gene TRBJ2-1, with 8 bases lining up with TRBD2. The CDR3 has 15 residues. Per the germline V gene, CDR1 is MNHEY and CDR2 is SVGAGI. Trimming at V came to 6 bases and at J to 5 bases, leaving 9 bases not matched to a gene. DNA for the CDR3: TGTGCCAGCAGCCCGAGCGGGAGCCCGGACAATGAGCAGTTCTTC. This translates into CASSPSGSPDNEQFF.

This chain connects TRBV5-8 to TRBJ1-1, with 8 bases that match TRBD1. Trimming took 4 bases from V and 3 from J; bases not matched to a gene: 2. This CDR3 comprises 13 residues. Germline V gene lookup returns CDR1 SGHTS and CDR2 YDEGEE. This CDR3 is CASSHRGDTEAFF. The CDR3 nucleotides read TGTGCCAGCAGCCACAGGGGGGACACTGAAGCTTTCTTT.

The CDR3 is CASSTQGLSYEQYF. In DNA form, the CDR3 reads TGTGCCAGCAGTACACAGGGGTTGAGCTACGAGCAGTACTTC. The chain combines TRBV7-8 with TRBJ2-7; 7 nucleotides line up with TRBD1. This CDR3 has 14 amino acids. The ends lost 6 bases at V and 3 bases at J; junction bases unmatched: 8. In germline, CDR1 is SGHVS, CDR2 FQNEAQ.

This chain uses TRBV4-3 with TRBJ2-2; 8 bases agree with TRBD2. The ends lost 3 bases at V and 7 bases at J; junction bases unmatched: 10. This CDR3 is built from 16 residues. Germline V CDR1 and CDR2: LGHNA, YSLEER. CDR3 DNA sequence: TGCGCCAGCAGCCAGTTTACGGGGGGGGAGGACGGGGAGCTGTTTTTT. Translation: CASSQFTGGEDGELFF.

The genes are TRBV5-1 and TRBJ2-3; D might be TRBD2 (5 bases). Trimming took 4 bases from V and 0 from J, leaving 9 bases between them. The germline CDR1 and CDR2 sequences are SGHRS and YFSETQ. There are 14 residues in the CDR3. CDR3 DNA sequence: TGCGCCAGCAGCCCACGGACTAGCACAGATACGCAGTATTTT. Translated, it gives CASSPRTSTDTQYF. Supplemented by reference TRBV5-1 and TRBJ2-3, the full variable domain reads KAGVTQTPRYLIKTRGQQVTLSCSPISGHRSVSWYQQTPGQGLQFLFEYFSETQRNKGNFPGRFSGRQFSNSRSEMNVSTLELGDSALYLCASSPRTSTDTQYFGPGTRLTVL.

The chain employs TRBV19 and TRBJ1-1; D is uncertain. CDR3 length equals 16 residues. Germline assignment: CDR1 LNHDA and CDR2 SQIVND (reference sequence). Trimming took 5 bases from V and 0 from J, leaving 16 bases between them. In DNA, the CDR3 is TGTGCCAGTAGTCAAAGGGTGGAGGTCATGAACACTGAAGCTTTCTTT. Translation: CASSQRVEVMNTEAFF.

This rearrangement joins TRBV6-5 to TRBJ2-7, with a weak D call TRBD2 (5 bases). Germline V gene sequence: CDR1 MNHEY, CDR2 SVGAGI. Between the trimmed V and J ends, which lost 5 bases and 4 bases, there was a span of 18 bases. CDR3 size: 15 residues. This chain's CDR3 is CASSRRTPEDYEQYF. Written as DNA, the CDR3 is TGTGCCAGCAGTCGAAGGACCCCGGAGGATTACGAGCAGTACTTC.

This chain connects TRBV11-2 to TRBJ2-7; D might be TRBD2 (7 bases). Trimming removed 7 bases at V and 4 bases at J, with 23 bases between. The CDR3 is made up of 16 amino acids. CDR1 and CDR2 from the germline V gene are SGHAT and FQNNGV. The CDR3 DNA follows: TGTGCCAGCACCCTAGGGGGGGCATTTGGGGCTTACGAGCAGTACTTC. Translated: CASTLGGAFGAYEQYF.

This chain links TRBV2 with TRBJ2-3; TRBD1 agrees at 7 bases. The CDR3 is 16 residues long. CDR1 is SNHLY and CDR2 is FYNNEI in the germline V gene. V lost 4 bases to trimming and J lost 2 bases; unmatched junction nucleotides: 9. For the CDR3, the DNA is TGTGCCAGCAGTGGGGGACAGTCGGCCTTCACAGATACGCAGTATTTT. Its protein product is CASSGGQSAFTDTQYF.

The rearrangement uses TRBV4-3 and TRBJ2-1, with 7 bases that match TRBD2. Per germline, CDR1 LGHNA and CDR2 YSLEER. V shed 0 bases, J shed 15 bases, and the junction held 8 bases outside the gene matches. This CDR3 contains 13 residues. Written as DNA, the CDR3 is TGCGCCAGCAGCCAAGATCGAAGGCGGGAGAGGTTCTTC. Translation: CASSQDRRRERFF.